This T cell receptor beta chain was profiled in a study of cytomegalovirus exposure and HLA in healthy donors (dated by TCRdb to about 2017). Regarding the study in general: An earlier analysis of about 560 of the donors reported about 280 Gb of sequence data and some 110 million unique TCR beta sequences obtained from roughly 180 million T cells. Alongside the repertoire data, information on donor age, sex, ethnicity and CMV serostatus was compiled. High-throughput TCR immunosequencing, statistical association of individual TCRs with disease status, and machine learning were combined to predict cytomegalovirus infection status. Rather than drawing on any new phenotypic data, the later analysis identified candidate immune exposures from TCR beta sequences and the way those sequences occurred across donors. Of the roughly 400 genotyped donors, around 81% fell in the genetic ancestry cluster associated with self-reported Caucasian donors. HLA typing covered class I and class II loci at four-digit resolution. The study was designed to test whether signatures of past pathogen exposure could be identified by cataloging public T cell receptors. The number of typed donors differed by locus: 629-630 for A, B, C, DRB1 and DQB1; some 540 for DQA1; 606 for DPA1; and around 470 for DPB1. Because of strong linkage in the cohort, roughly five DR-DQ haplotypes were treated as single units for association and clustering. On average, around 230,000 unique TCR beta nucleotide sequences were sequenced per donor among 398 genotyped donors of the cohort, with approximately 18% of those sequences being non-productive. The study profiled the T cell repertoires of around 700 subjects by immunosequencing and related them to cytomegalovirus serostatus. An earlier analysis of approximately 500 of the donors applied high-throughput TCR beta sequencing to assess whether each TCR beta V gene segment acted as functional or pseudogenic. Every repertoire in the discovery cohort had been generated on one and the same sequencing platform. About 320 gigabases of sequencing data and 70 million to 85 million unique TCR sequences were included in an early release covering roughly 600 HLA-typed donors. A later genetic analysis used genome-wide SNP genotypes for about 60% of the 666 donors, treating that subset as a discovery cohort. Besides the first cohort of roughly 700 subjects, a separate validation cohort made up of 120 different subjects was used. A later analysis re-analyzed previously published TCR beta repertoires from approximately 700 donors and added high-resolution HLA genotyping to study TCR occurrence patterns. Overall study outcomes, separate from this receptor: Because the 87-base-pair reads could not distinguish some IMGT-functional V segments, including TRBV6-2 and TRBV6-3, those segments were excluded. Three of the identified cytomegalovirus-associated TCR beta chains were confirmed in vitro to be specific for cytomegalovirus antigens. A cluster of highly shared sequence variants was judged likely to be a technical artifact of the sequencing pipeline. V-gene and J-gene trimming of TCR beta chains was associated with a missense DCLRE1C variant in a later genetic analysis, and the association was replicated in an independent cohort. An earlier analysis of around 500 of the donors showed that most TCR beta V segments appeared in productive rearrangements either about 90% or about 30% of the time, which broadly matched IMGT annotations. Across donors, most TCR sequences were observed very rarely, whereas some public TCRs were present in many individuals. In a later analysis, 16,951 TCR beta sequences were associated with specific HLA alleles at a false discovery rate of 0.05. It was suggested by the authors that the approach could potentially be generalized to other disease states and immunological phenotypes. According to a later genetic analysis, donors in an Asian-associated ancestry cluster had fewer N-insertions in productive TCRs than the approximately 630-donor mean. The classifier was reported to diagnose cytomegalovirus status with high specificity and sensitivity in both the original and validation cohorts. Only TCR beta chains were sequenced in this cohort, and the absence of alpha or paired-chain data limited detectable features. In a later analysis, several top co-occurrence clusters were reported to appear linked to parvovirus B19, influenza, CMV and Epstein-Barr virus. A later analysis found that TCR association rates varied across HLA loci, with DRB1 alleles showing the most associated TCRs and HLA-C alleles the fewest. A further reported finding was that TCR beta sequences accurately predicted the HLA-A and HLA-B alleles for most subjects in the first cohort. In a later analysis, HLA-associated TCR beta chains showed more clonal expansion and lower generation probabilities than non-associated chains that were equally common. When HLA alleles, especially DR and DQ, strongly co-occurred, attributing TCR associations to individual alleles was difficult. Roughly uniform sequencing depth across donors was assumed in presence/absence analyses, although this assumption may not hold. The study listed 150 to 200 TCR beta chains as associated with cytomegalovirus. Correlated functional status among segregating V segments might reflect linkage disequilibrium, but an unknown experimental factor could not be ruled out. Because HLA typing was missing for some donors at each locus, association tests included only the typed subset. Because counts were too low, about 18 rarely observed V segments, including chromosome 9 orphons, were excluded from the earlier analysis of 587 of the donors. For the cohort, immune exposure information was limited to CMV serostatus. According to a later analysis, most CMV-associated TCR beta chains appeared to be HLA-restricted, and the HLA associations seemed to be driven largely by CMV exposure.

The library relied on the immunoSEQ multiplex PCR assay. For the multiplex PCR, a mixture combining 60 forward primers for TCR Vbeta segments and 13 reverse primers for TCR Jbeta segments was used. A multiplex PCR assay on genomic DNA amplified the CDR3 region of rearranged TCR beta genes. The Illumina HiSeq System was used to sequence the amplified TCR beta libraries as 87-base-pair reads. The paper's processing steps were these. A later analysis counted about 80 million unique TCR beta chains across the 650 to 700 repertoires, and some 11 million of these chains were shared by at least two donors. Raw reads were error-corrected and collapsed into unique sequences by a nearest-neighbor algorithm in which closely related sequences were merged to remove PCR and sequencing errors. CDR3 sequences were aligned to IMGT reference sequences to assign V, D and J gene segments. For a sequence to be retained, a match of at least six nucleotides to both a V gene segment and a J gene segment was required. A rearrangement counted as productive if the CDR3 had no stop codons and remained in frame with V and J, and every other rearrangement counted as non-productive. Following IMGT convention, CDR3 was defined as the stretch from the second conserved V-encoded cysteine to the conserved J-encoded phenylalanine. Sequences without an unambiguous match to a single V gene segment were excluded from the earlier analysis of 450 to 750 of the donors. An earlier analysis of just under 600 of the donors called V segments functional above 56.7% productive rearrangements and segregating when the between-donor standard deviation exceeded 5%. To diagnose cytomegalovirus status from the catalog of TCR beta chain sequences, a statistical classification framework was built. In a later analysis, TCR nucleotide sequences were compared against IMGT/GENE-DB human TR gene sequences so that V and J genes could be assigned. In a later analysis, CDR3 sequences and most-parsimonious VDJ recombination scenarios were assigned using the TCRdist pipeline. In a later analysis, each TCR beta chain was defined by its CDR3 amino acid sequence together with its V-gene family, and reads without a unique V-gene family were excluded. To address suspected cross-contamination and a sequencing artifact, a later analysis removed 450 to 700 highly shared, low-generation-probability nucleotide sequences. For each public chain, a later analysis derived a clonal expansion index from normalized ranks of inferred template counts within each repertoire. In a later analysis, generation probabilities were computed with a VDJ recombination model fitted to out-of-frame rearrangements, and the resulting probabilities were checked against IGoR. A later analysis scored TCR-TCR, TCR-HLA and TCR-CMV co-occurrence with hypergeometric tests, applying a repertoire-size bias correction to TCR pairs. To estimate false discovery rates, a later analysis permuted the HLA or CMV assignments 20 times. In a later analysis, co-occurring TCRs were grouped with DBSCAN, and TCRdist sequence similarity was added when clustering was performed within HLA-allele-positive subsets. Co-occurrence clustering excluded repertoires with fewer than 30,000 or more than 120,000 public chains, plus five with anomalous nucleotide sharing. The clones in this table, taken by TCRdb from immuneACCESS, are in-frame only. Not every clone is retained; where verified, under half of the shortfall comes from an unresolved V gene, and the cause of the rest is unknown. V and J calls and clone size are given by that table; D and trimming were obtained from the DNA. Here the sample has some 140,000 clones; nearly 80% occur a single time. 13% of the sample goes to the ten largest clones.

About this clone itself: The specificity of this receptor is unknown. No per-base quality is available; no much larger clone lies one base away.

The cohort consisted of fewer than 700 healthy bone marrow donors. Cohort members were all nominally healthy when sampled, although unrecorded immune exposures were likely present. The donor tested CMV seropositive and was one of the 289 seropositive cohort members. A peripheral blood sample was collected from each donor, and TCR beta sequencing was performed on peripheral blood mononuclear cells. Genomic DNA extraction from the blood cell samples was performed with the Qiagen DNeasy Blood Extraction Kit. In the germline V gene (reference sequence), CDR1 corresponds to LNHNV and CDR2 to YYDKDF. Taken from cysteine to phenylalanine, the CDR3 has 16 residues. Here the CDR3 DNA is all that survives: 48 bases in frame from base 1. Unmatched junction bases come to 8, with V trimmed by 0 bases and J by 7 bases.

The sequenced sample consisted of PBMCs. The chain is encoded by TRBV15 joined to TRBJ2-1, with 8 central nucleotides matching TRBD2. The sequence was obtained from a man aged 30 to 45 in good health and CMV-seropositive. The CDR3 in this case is CATSREPRSGENEQFF. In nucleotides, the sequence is TGTGCCACCAGCAGAGAACCACGTAGCGGGGAAAATGAGCAGTTCTTC.